This T cell receptor beta chain was profiled in a study of graft-versus-host responses after intestinal transplantation. Details on this clone: Its antigen is not identified.

Clones were read by immunoSEQ multiplex PCR, and TCRdb kept only the in-frame ones, dropping some. This table holds 50,000 to 55,000 clones, around 92% found once. CDR1 is MNHEY and CDR2 is SMNVEV in the germline V gene (reference sequence). Trimming cost V 1 base and J 9 bases, with 16 bases left between them. The CDR3 covers 15 residues. The material was unstimulated CD4+ T cells sorted from spleen or lymph node cells, obtained before transplant. The chain has TRBV27 and TRBJ2-1, with D maybe TRBD2 (6 bases). The receptor's source is a human donor who was the organ donor for an intestinal transplant. CDR3 region: CASSLYGGQFGEQFF. CDR3 coding DNA: TGTGCCAGCAGTTTATACGGGGGTCAGTTCGGTGAGCAGTTCTTC.